This T cell receptor (beta chain) was retrieved from a study of T cell responses to AZD1222 COVID-19 vaccine. Study-wide results and caveats: The span of vaccine-associated CD4 TCRs extended across spike, with dominance at 160-218 and 743-854. White British people made up most donors, females outnumbered males, and clonal diversity was possibly underestimated.

Germline trimming cut 2 bases from V and 0 bases from J; bases unmatched to any gene: 4. CDR1 LNHDA and CDR2 SQIVND come from the germline V gene (reference sequence). This CDR3 is built from 16 residues. Using immunoSEQ multiplex PCR, the repertoire was profiled, and TCRdb retains in-frame clones only, with some absent. Of 100,000 to 120,000 clones in the sample, about 87% were seen once. About this clone itself: Its antigen is undetermined.

The input for sequencing was peripheral blood, taken 28 days after the second AZD1222 dose. This sequence was found in an adult who received the AZD1222 COVID-19 vaccine. The chain uses TRBV19 and TRBJ1-5; TRBD1 agrees at 7 bases. This CDR3 reads CASSITGDYSNQPQHF. The CDR3 nucleotides read TGTGCCAGTAGTATAACAGGGGATTATAGCAATCAGCCCCAGCATTTT.